The 29 T cell receptor beta chains in this list originate from one sample, sequenced in a study of T cell responses to AZD1222 COVID-19 vaccine. The assay was immunoSEQ multiplex PCR, and TCRdb's table has in-frame clones only and misses some. In the table there are around 170,000 clones, approximately 90% of which are singletons. The material was peripheral blood, obtained on day 0 of AZD1222 vaccination. Receptor source: an adult in good health.

The CDR3 DNA is TGTGCCACCAGTGAGACAGGGTTTGGCTACACCTTC. This gives the protein CATSETGFGYTF. The gene calls are TRBV24-1 and TRBJ1-2, with 7 nucleotides matching TRBD1. This CDR3 region has 12 residues. Germline assignment: CDR1 KGHDR and CDR2 SFDVKD. Losses at the gene ends were 4 bases for V and 7 bases for J; bases not matched to a gene: 2.

The rearrangement links TRBV7-9 to TRBJ1-3; 7 positions agree with TRBD1. Germline V gene data show CDR1 as SEHNR and CDR2 as FQNEAQ (reference sequence). CDR3 length: 14 amino acids. J was trimmed by 0 bases and V by 5 bases; bases with no gene match: 1. Here the CDR3 reads CASSPGGSGNTIYF. CDR3 sequence (DNA): TGTGCCAGCAGCCCAGGGGGCTCTGGAAACACCATATATTTT. The entire variable domain, with the rest obtained from reference TRBV7-9 and TRBJ1-3, is as follows: DTGVSQNPRHKITKRGQNVTFRCDPISEHNRLYWYRQTLGQGPEFLTYFQNEAQLEKSRLLSDRFSAERPKGSFSTLEIQRTEQGDSAMYLCASSPGGSGNTIYFGEGSWLTVV.

The V call is TRBV4-2, the J call TRBJ1-3; a weak D match, TRBD1 (5 bases). Germline lookup yields CDR1 LGHNA and CDR2 YNFKEQ. V was pared by 0 bases and J by 3 bases, with 15 bases between. The CDR3 contains 17 residues. The CDR3 protein is CASSQDHAGLGGNTIYF. CDR3 nucleotides: TGTGCCAGCAGCCAAGATCACGCAGGGCTGGGTGGAAACACCATATATTTT.

This sequence joins TRBV7-2 and TRBJ2-7, with D tentatively TRBD1 (5 bases). The CDR3 contains 15 residues. The ends were cut back, 7 bases at V and 2 bases at J, with 18 bases in the middle. Germline CDR1 and CDR2: SGHTA and FQGNSA. CDR3 sequence: CASTPGGQPPYEQYF. The CDR3 DNA is TGTGCCAGCACCCCAGGCGGACAACCCCCCTACGAGCAGTACTTC.

The chain links TRBV5-8 to TRBJ1-1; a possible D gene is TRBD1 (5 bases). V lost 2 bases and J lost 6, with 8 bases in between. The germline V gene has CDR1 SGHTS and CDR2 YDEGEE. The CDR3 spans 12 residues. The CDR3 sequence: CASSLWGAEAFF. The DNA for the CDR3 is TGTGCCAGCAGCTTATGGGGGGCTGAAGCTTTCTTT.

The gene calls are TRBV28 and TRBJ1-1, with TRBD1 as a possible D gene (5 bases). This CDR3 contains 15 residues. Trimming stripped 6 bases from V and 0 bases from J, with 14 bases between. In germline, CDR1 is MDHEN, CDR2 SYDVKM. In DNA form, the CDR3 reads TGTGCCAGCAGGCCACAGGATTACATGAACACTGAAGCTTTCTTT. Translated: CASRPQDYMNTEAFF.

The rearrangement joins TRBV21-1 to TRBJ2-4; the table assigns TRBD1, which was not confirmed against the DNA. TRBV21-1 is labeled a pseudogene. The CDR3 extends over 17 amino acids. CDR3 DNA sequence: TGTGCCAGCAGCAAAGAATCAGGGTTAATAGCCAAAAACATTCAGTACTTC. It translates to CASSKESGLIAKNIQYF.

This clone was detected once. V is TRBV28 and J is TRBJ1-1, with TRBD1 matching 8 bases. Germline V CDR1 and CDR2: MDHEN, SYDVKM. After removal of 4 bases from V and 8 bases from J, the junction contained 12 bases not matched to a gene. The CDR3 has 15 residues. The CDR3 protein is CASSYINRGAEEAFF. The CDR3, as DNA: TGTGCCAGCAGTTATATCAACAGGGGGGCTGAGGAAGCTTTCTTT.

This chain links TRBV28 with TRBJ1-2; D is unresolved. This CDR3 is built from 14 residues. The V gene lost 5 bases and the J gene lost 8 bases, with 18 bases spanning the gap. Germline V CDR1 and CDR2: MDHEN, SYDVKM. The CDR3 is CASSERKKQMGYTF. The CDR3 region has the DNA TGTGCCAGCAGTGAACGTAAGAAACAGATGGGCTACACCTTC.

The rearrangement uses TRBV5-1 and TRBJ2-7; TRBD2 agrees at 7 bases. This CDR3 is built from 14 residues. Germline CDR1 and CDR2: SGHRS and YFSETQ. J lost 4 bases, V lost 0 bases, and 4 bases had no gene match. CDR3 DNA: TGCGCCAGCAGCTTGGTAAGGGAGGGATACGAGCAGTACTTC. Translated: CASSLVREGYEQYF.

DNA for the CDR3: TGTGCCAGCATGCCAGCCAGGAGCAATCAGCCCCAGCATTTT. Its translation: CASMPARSNQPQHF. J is TRBJ1-5 and V is TRBV6-5; D ambiguous. V was pared by 7 bases and J by 1 base, with 11 bases between. The CDR3 length is 14 residues. Per germline, CDR1 MNHEY and CDR2 SVGAGI.

V is TRBV6-6 and J is TRBJ2-3; 7 bases align to TRBD1. CDR3 size: 14 residues. Germline V gene data show CDR1 as MNHNY and CDR2 as SVGAGI (reference sequence). J gave up 4 bases and V 4 bases, and 5 bases lay outside the gene matches. CDR3 residues: CASSSGGRADTQYF. CDR3 coding DNA: TGTGCCAGCAGTTCAGGGGGTCGGGCAGATACGCAGTATTTT.

V usage is TRBV2 and J usage is TRBJ2-7; D may be TRBD1 (6 bases). This CDR3 spans 14 amino acids. The V and J ends lost 6 bases and 6 bases respectively, with 18 bases between them. Per the germline V gene, CDR1 is SNHLY and CDR2 is FYNNEI. The CDR3 DNA reads TGTGCCAGCAGGGGGCGGCAGGGGTCTAGCGAGCAGTACTTC. Translation gives CASRGRQGSSEQYF.

The chain carries TRBV6-1 and TRBJ2-7; TRBD2 might be the D (6 bases). The CDR3 totals 16 residues. Germline values: CDR1 MNHNS, CDR2 SASEGT. Trimming cost V 2 bases and J 4 bases, with 18 bases left between them. CDR3 protein: CASSELRGTTYYEQYF. CDR3 bases: TGTGCCAGCAGTGAATTGCGCGGGACCACCTATTACGAGCAGTACTTC.

The CDR3 DNA follows: TGCGCCAGCAGCTTGGAAGGCGGGAGGGGTTCGGGTGAGCAGTTCTTC. This translates into CASSLEGGRGSGEQFF. V gene TRBV5-1 combines with J gene TRBJ2-1, with 9 nucleotides matching TRBD2. The V gene's germline CDR1 is SGHRS and CDR2 YFSETQ. The CDR3 consists of 16 residues. V lost 0 bases, J lost 9 bases, and 10 bases stayed unmatched.

The V gene is TRBV4-2, the J gene TRBJ2-1; 13 bases agree with TRBD2. This CDR3 is 17 amino acids long. Germline assignment: CDR1 LGHNA and CDR2 YNFKEQ. The V and J ends lost 0 bases and 5 bases, in that order; junction bases with no gene match: 4. CDR3 region: CASSQERLAGGNNEQFF. The CDR3 coding sequence is TGTGCCAGCAGCCAAGAGAGACTAGCGGGAGGAAACAATGAGCAGTTCTTC.

This sequence joins TRBV4-2 and TRBJ1-1; the match to TRBD1 covers 9 bases. CDR3 length: 16 amino acids. CDR1 is LGHNA, CDR2 YNFKEQ, per germline. Trimming removed 2 bases from V and 1 base from J; junction bases left unmatched: 5. In DNA form, the CDR3 reads TGTGCCAGCAGCCAACGGACAGGGGATCAGAACACTGAAGCTTTCTTT. This translates into CASSQRTGDQNTEAFF.

J is TRBJ2-1 and V is TRBV7-2, with 11 nucleotides matching TRBD2. The V segment lost 2 bases and the J segment 8 bases; nucleotides outside the gene matches: 8. This CDR3 spans 16 amino acids. Germline CDR1 and CDR2: SGHTA and FQGNSA. In DNA, the CDR3 is TGTGCCAGCAGCTTATACAGACTAGCGGGATTGGATGAGCAGTTCTTC. Its translation is CASSLYRLAGLDEQFF.

This rearrangement joins TRBV6-2 or TRBV6-3 to TRBJ1-1; D ambiguous. The CDR3 totals 13 residues. Germline V CDR1 and CDR2: MNHEY, SVGEGT. The V and J ends lost 6 bases and 1 base respectively, with 9 bases between them. For the CDR3, the DNA is TGTGCCAGCAGCCTTCGGGCGAACACTGAAGCTTTCTTT. Residues: CASSLRANTEAFF.

The gene calls are TRBV5-5 and TRBJ1-1; no clear D. CDR1 is SGHKS and CDR2 is YYEKEE in the germline V gene (reference sequence). Deletions cut 0 bases from V and 1 base from J, with 4 bases between. This CDR3 has 13 residues. The CDR3 bases are TGTGCCAGCAGCTTGGTCCGGAACACTGAAGCTTTCTTT. Its protein product is CASSLVRNTEAFF.

This rearrangement joins TRBV28 to TRBJ2-7; maybe TRBD1 (6 bases). Trimming cost V 1 base and J 2 bases, with 18 bases left between them. Per germline, CDR1 MDHEN and CDR2 SYDVKM. This CDR3 has 17 residues. The CDR3 DNA sequence: TGTGCCAGCAGTTTATTTCAAACAGGGTCGAGGGCCTACGAGCAGTACTTC. This translates into CASSLFQTGSRAYEQYF.

This sequence joins TRBV19 and TRBJ1-5; D possibly corresponds to TRBD1 (6 bases). V lost 5 bases and J 3 bases, leaving 8 bases between the germline ends. Germline CDR1 is LNHDA and CDR2 is SQIVND (reference sequence). The CDR3 totals 13 residues. Here the CDR3 reads CASSGTLNQPQHF. The DNA for the CDR3 is TGTGCCAGTAGTGGGACACTCAATCAGCCCCAGCATTTT.

The chain recombines TRBV9 with TRBJ2-2, with D possibly matching TRBD2 (5 bases). From germline, CDR1 is SGDLS and CDR2 YYNGEE. CDR3 length: 15 residues. The V gene lost 0 bases and the J gene lost 2 bases, with 8 bases spanning the gap. CDR3 loop: CASSVGGRNTGELFF. Here the CDR3 DNA reads TGTGCCAGCAGCGTAGGTGGGAGAAACACCGGGGAGCTGTTTTTT.

A single count supports this clone. The genes are TRBV27 and TRBJ2-2, with 9 bases matching TRBD2. J lost 3 bases, V lost 4 bases, and 15 bases had no gene match. CDR1 and CDR2 (germline): MNHEY, SMNVEV (reference sequence). The CDR3 is 19 amino acids. The CDR3 sequence is CASSSPGLASKGDTGELFF. In DNA form, the CDR3 reads TGTGCCAGCAGTTCTCCGGGACTAGCCTCTAAGGGTGACACCGGGGAGCTGTTTTTT.

This clone was seen once. J is TRBJ2-7 and V is TRBV9; D not resolved. This CDR3 has 13 amino acids. Between the trimmed V and J ends, which lost 3 bases and 0 bases, there was a span of 7 bases. Germline CDR1 reads SGDLS; CDR2 reads YYNGEE. As DNA, the CDR3 is TGTGCCAGCAGCGCGGGCATCTCCTACGAGCAGTACTTC. Residues: CASSAGISYEQYF. The complete variable domain, with remaining parts taken from reference TRBV9 and TRBJ2-7, reads DSGVTQTPKHLITATGQRVTLRCSPRSGDLSVYWYQQSLDQGLQFLIQYYNGEERAKGNILERFSAQQFPDLHSELNLSSLELGDSALYFCASSAGISYEQYFGPGTRLTVT.

The chain joins TRBV9 to TRBJ1-2, with D unclear. Germline CDR1 is SGDLS and CDR2 is YYNGEE. The CDR3 spans 15 residues. V dropped 4 bases and J dropped 3 bases, with 16 bases sitting between them. The CDR3 region has the DNA TGTGCCAGCAGCCTCCGAGGTGGAAGGGACTATGGCTACACCTTC. It translates to CASSLRGGRDYGYTF.

V and J are TRBV4-1 and TRBJ2-1; no firm D call. There are 15 residues in the CDR3. Trimming removed 6 bases at V and 0 bases at J, with 12 bases between. CDR1 is MGHRA, CDR2 YSYEKL, per germline. The CDR3 nucleotides read TGCGCCAGCAGTGAGCCGGGTATCTCCTACAATGAGCAGTTCTTC. It codes for CASSEPGISYNEQFF.

The chain uses TRBV27 and TRBJ1-1; D not certain. The CDR3 has 16 residues. Germline-derived CDR1 and CDR2 are MNHEY and SMNVEV (reference sequence). V was shortened by 5 bases and J by 7 bases, with 23 bases between the two germline ends. The DNA for the CDR3 is TGTGCCAGCAGTCCGCCCGGGTTATACGTCGCGAGTGAAGCTTTCTTT. Translation: CASSPPGLYVASEAFF.

The chain has TRBV20-1 and TRBJ1-4, with D unclear. Germline CDR1 reads DFQATT; CDR2 reads SNEGSKA (reference sequence). The CDR3 is 11 amino acids. Trimming left V 6 bases short and J 8 bases short, with 10 bases between. Here the CDR3 reads CSAWTEEKLFF. The CDR3 bases are TGCAGTGCCTGGACGGAGGAAAAACTGTTTTTT.